The source of this TCR beta chain is a study of CD8 T cells in ankylosing spondylitis. Notes on the study in general: Ankylosing spondylitis blood appeared to carry a characteristic TCR beta motif of roughly eight highly homologous variants.

Each CDR3 protein gets one entry after TCRdb re-called the 5' RACE reads with MiXCR. Here the sample spans approximately 300,000 distinct CDR3 sequences, 7.5% to 9% being singletons. This CDR3 is 14 amino acids long. Trimming took off 5 bases at V and 7 bases at J, with 17 bases between the two ends. Only a few counts were recorded for this clonotype. Its antigen is unknown. The chain joins TRBV12-3 or TRBV12-4 to TRBJ1-1; D remains ambiguous. The sequence was obtained from a male donor with ankylosing spondylitis. The sample consisted of blood, either unsorted or a sorted T cell fraction (not recorded which). The CDR3 DNA reads as TGTGCCAGCAGTCACACGGCCGGAGGGCGTGAAGCTTTCTTT. It specifies CASSHTAGGREAFF.